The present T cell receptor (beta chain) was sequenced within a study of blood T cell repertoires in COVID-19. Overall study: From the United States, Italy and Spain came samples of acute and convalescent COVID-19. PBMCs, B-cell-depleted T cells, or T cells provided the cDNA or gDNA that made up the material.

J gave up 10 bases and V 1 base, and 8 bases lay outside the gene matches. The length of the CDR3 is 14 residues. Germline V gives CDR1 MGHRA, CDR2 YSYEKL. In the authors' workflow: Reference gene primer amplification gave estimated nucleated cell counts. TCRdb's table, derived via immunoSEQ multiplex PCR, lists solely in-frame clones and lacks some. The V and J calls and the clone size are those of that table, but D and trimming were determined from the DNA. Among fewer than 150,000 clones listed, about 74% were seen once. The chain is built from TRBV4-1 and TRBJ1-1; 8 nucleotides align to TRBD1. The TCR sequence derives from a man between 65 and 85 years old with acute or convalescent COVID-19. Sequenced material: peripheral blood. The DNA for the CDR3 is TGCGCCAGCAGCCAAGGGACAGGGCGTGTGGGAGCTTTCTTT. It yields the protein CASSQGTGRVGAFF.